Here is one T cell receptor (beta chain) with its context. This specimen belongs to a study of blood T cell repertoires in COVID-19. Across the study: Spain, Italy and the United States supplied samples that represented acute and convalescent COVID-19. The analysed material was cDNA or gDNA that came from T cells, B-cell-depleted T cells, or PBMCs.

In the authors' methods: Cell counts per sample came from amplifying reference gene primers. Produced via immunoSEQ multiplex PCR; TCRdb's table is partial and in-frame only. That table furnishes V, J and clone size, whereas the DNA furnished D and trimming. The sample consists of more than 150,000 clones, roughly 89% of them appearing once. Trimming at V came to 2 bases and at J to 5 bases, leaving 9 bases not matched to a gene. Germline CDR1 SGHVS, CDR2 FNYEAQ. The CDR3 has 16 residues. The clonotype was recovered from a man over 45 with acute or convalescent COVID-19. The chain couples TRBV7-6 to TRBJ2-5; 9 nucleotides match TRBD2. Source material: peripheral blood. CDR3 DNA sequence: TGTGCCAGCAGCTTATCAGTTAGCGGGAGCGGGGAGACCCAGTACTTC. It codes for CASSLSVSGSGETQYF.